The present T cell receptor beta chain was sequenced within a study of CD8 T cells in ankylosing spondylitis. Quantitative 5'-RACE with molecular barcodes produced the TCR beta libraries. TCRdb redid the calling of the 5' RACE reads with MiXCR, one entry per CDR3 protein. In the table there are a few hundred thousand distinct CDR3 sequences, roughly 8% of which are singletons. General study points: The clones that were linked to disease were reported to be significantly enriched in matched synovial fluid samples from ankylosing spondylitis patients. What appeared characteristic of ankylosing spondylitis blood was a TCR beta motif of eight or nine highly homologous variants. Disease-linked clones, CD8+, were relatively rare in peripheral blood.

This clonotype was detected ten times or more. Its antigen is not known. This receptor was obtained from a male donor with ankylosing spondylitis. Sequenced sample: blood, either unsorted or a sorted T cell fraction (not recorded which).

CDR3 sequence: CATSPARSTGELFF. CDR3 nucleotides: TGTGCCACAAGCCCAGCTAGGAGCACCGGGGAGCTGTTTTTT. The J gene is TRBJ2-2, the V gene TRBV24-1, with D uncertain. Trimming took 10 bases from V and 4 from J, leaving 15 bases between them. From germline, CDR1 is KGHDR and CDR2 SFDVKD. The CDR3 loop spans 14 amino acids.